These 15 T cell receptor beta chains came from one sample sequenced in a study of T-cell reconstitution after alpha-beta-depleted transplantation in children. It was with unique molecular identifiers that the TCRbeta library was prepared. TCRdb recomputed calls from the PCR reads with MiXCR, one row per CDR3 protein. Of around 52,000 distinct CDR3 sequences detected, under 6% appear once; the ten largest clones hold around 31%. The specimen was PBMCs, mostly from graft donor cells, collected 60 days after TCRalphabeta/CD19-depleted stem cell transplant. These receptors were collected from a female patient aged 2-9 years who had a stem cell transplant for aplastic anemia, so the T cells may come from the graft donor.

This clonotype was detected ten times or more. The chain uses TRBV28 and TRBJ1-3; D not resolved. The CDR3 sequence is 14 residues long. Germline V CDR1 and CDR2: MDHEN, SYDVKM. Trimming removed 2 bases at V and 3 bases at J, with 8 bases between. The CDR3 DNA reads TGTGCCAGCAGTTTACCTATGCGTGGAAACACCATATATTTT. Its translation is CASSLPMRGNTIYF.

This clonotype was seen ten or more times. As DNA, the CDR3 is TGTGCCAGCAGTGCTTCCGGGACAGTTACCTACGAGCAGTACTTC. It codes for CASSASGTVTYEQYF. V gene TRBV25-1 combines with J gene TRBJ2-7; 7 nucleotides match TRBD1. This CDR3 has 15 amino acids. Germline V gene data show CDR1 as MGHDK and CDR2 as SYGVNS. Trimming took 4 bases from V and 2 from J; bases not matched to a gene: 8.

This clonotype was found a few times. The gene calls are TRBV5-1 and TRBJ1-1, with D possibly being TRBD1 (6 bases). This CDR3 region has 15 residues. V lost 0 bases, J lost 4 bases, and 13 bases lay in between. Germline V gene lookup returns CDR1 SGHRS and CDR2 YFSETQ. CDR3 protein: CASSLAGGRITEAFF. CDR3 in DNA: TGCGCCAGCAGCTTGGCTGGGGGGCGGATCACTGAAGCTTTCTTT.

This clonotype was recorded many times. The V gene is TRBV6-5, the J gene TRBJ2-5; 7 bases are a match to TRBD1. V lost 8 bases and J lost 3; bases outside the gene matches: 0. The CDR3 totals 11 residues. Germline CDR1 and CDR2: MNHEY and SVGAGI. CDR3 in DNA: TGTGCCAGCGGGACAGAAGAGACCCAGTACTTC. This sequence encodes CASGTEETQYF.

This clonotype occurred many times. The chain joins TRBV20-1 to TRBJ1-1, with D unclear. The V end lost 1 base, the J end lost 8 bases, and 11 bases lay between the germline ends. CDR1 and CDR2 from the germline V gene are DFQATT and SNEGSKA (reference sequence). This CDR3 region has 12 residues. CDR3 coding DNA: TGCAGTGCTAGAGCCCGGAACCGGGAAGCTTTCTTT. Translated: CSARARNREAFF.

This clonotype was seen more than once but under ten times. The CDR3 sequence is CASSWGQGARNEQFF. The CDR3 DNA follows: TGCGCCAGCAGCTGGGGACAGGGGGCGAGGAATGAGCAGTTCTTC. The chain employs TRBV5-1 and TRBJ2-1, with 12 bases identical to TRBD1. CDR1 is SGHRS and CDR2 is YFSETQ in the germline V gene. CDR3 length: 15 residues. After removal of 3 bases from V and 7 bases from J, the junction contained 5 bases not matched to a gene. Full variable domain (rest looked up from reference TRBV5-1 and TRBJ2-1): KAGVTQTPRYLIKTRGQQVTLSCSPISGHRSVSWYQQTPGQGLQFLFEYFSETQRNKGNFPGRFSGRQFSNSRSEMNVSTLELGDSALYLCASSWGQGARNEQFFGPGTRLTVL.

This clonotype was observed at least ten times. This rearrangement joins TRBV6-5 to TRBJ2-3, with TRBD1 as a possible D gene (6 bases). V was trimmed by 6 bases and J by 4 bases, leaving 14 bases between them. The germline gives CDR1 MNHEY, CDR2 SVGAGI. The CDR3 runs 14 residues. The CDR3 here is CASSQTQGSDTQYF. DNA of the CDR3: TGTGCCAGCAGCCAAACGCAGGGGTCAGATACGCAGTATTTT.

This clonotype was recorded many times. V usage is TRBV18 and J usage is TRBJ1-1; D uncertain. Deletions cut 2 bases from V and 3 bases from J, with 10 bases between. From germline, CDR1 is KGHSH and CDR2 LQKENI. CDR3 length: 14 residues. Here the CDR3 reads CASSPWERDTEAFF. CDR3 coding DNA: TGTGCCAGCTCACCATGGGAACGAGACACTGAAGCTTTCTTT.

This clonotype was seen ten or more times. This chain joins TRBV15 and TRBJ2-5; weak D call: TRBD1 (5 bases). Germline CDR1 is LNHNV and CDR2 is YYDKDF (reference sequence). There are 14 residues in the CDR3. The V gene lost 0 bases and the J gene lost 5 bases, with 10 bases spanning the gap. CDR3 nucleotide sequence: TGTGCCACCAGCAGAGATGGGGCCCGGGAGACCCAGTACTTC. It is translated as CATSRDGARETQYF. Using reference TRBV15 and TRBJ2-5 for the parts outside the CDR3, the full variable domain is DAMVIQNPRYQVTQFGKPVTLSCSQTLNHNVMYWYQQKSSQAPKLLFHYYDKDFNNEADTPDNFQSRRPNTSFCFLDIRSPGLGDTAMYLCATSRDGARETQYFGPGTRLLVL.

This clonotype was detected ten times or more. The CDR3 sequence is CASSPQGSAQMALHF. CDR3 DNA: TGTGCCAGCAGCCCCCAAGGGTCTGCTCAAATGGCCCTCCACTTT. The V call is TRBV7-2, the J call TRBJ1-6; D unresolved. This CDR3 comprises 15 residues. CDR1 is SGHTA and CDR2 is FQGNSA in the germline V gene. The V and J ends lost 5 bases and 14 bases respectively, with 22 bases between them.

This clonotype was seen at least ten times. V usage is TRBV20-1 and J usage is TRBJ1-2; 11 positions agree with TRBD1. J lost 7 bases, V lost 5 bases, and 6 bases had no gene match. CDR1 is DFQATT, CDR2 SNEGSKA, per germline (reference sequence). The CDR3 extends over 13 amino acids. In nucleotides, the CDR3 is TGCAGTGCTCCGCGGACAGGGGGCGGTGGCTACACCTTC. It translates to CSAPRTGGGGYTF.

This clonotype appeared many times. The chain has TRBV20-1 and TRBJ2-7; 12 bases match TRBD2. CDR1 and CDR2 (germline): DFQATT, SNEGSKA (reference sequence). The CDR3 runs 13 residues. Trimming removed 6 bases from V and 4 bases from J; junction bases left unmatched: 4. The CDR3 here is CSAPGLAGYEQYF. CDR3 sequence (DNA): TGCAGTGCCCCGGGACTAGCGGGTTACGAGCAGTACTTC.

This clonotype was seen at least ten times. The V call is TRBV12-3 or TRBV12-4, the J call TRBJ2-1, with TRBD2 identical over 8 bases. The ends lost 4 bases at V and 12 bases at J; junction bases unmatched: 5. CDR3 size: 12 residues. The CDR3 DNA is TGTGCCAGCAGTTCAATAGCGGGATGGCAGTTCTTC. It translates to CASSSIAGWQFF.

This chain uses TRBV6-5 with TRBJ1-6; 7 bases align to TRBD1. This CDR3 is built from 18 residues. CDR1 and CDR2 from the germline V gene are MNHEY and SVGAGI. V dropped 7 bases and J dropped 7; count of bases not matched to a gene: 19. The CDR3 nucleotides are TGTGCCAGCACCTACCTACCACCGGGACAGACTTCCAATTCACCCCTCCACTTT. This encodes CASTYLPPGQTSNSPLHF.

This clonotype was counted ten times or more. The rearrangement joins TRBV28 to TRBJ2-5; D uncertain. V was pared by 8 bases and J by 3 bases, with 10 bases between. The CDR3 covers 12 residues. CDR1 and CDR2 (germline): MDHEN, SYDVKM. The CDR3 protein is CASAGGKETQYF. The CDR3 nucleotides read TGTGCCAGCGCTGGTGGCAAAGAGACCCAGTACTTC. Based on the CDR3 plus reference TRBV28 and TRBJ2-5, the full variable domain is DVKVTQSSRYLVKRTGEKVFLECVQDMDHENMFWYRQDPGLGLRLIYFSYDVKMKEKGDIPEGYSVSREKKERFSLILESASTNQTSMYLCASAGGKETQYFGPGTRLLVL.